The present TCR beta chain was sequenced within a study of vaccination and CD4 T cells after COVID-19. Documented treatment: roughly 11-day PBMC culture with coronavirus spike peptide pools or control peptides (ViraFEST assay). Peptide pool stimulation in ViraFEST expanded antigen-specific T cells, whose TCRs were then sequenced. The assay that was used to sequence DNA from cultured CD4+ T cells was the Oncomine TCR Beta short-read assay. MiXCR, applied by TCRdb to the PCR reads, yields one record per CDR3 protein. The table includes roughly 15,000 distinct CDR3 sequences, approximately 49% detected once. CDR3 length: 17 amino acids. With V trimmed by 2 bases and J by 2 bases, 3 bases remained unmatched. Germline loops: CDR1 MNHEY, CDR2 SMNVEV (reference sequence). Points on this clonotype: Its antigen is not known.

This receptor was taken from a human donor who had recovered from COVID-19. The chain links TRBV27 to TRBJ2-4; TRBD2 agrees at 13 bases. The source material was CD4+ T cells from blood, cultured in vitro. CDR3 sequence reads: CASSLRTSGSTKNIQYF. CDR3 DNA: TGTGCCAGCAGTTTAAGGACTAGCGGGAGTACCAAAAACATTCAGTACTTC.